The 10 T cell receptor beta chains below all came from one sample that was sequenced in a study of CD8 T cells in ankylosing spondylitis. TCRdb reprocessed the 5' RACE reads via MiXCR and lists one record per CDR3 protein. The sample has 250,000 to 350,000 distinct CDR3 sequences, around 18% seen once. Sequencing was done on a sample of blood, either unsorted or a sorted T cell fraction (not recorded which). The receptors stem from a male donor with ankylosing spondylitis or in good health (not recorded which).

Here the CDR3 reads CASSLNGQGYGYTF. The CDR3 region has the DNA TGTGCCAGCAGTCTAAACGGACAGGGATATGGCTACACCTTC. This sequence joins TRBV12-3 or TRBV12-4 and TRBJ1-2, with 8 bases fitting TRBD1. J was trimmed by 5 bases and V by 5 bases; bases with no gene match: 7. There are 14 residues in the CDR3.

This clonotype has a handful of counts. V is TRBV11-2 and J is TRBJ2-1, with 8 bases fitting TRBD1. The CDR3 length is 14 residues. J gave up 8 bases and V 3 bases, and 6 bases lay outside the gene matches. Germline V CDR1 and CDR2: SGHAT, FQNNGV. Here the CDR3 DNA reads TGTGCCAGCAGCTTTGGACAGGGCGTGGATGAGCAGTTCTTC. Translation: CASSFGQGVDEQFF.

The chain employs TRBV28 and TRBJ1-6; TRBD1 matches at 8 bases. The CDR3 has 15 amino acids. Germline-derived CDR1 and CDR2 are MDHEN and SYDVKM. V lost 7 bases to trimming and J lost 5 bases; unmatched junction nucleotides: 7. CDR3 region: CASTSGQGDNSPLHF. CDR3 in DNA: TGTGCCAGCACCTCAGGACAGGGCGATAATTCACCCCTCCACTTT.

This clonotype was picked up many times. This sequence joins TRBV29-1 and TRBJ1-1; possible D gene TRBD1, 6 bases. The germline V gene has CDR1 SQVTM and CDR2 ANQGSEA. V shed 6 bases and J shed 6 bases, with 14 bases lying between them. This CDR3 region has 12 residues. The CDR3 nucleotides read TGCAGCGTGACACAGGGAAGGGCTGAAGCTTTCTTT. Translating gives CSVTQGRAEAFF.

This clonotype was seen at least ten times. The chain has TRBV20-1 and TRBJ2-1; 8 bases agree with TRBD2. The CDR3 sequence is 20 residues long. Trimming took 3 bases from V and 1 from J; bases not matched to a gene: 20. CDR1 is DFQATT and CDR2 is SNEGSKA in the germline V gene (reference sequence). CDR3 sequence: CSASDHVAGISYWSYNEQFF. The DNA of the CDR3 is TGCAGTGCTAGTGACCACGTAGCGGGGATAAGCTACTGGTCCTACAATGAGCAGTTCTTC.

In regard to this clonotype: Relative to the germline gene, one junction end is altered; a read error may explain this. The gene calls are TRBV7-7 and TRBJ2-2; the D gene is possibly TRBD2 (5 bases). Germline V CDR1 and CDR2: SSHAT, FNYEAQ (reference sequence). CDR3 length: 17 amino acids. CDR3: CASSLAFGRANTGELFF. For the CDR3, the DNA is TGTGCTAGCAGCTTAGCGTTTGGCAGAGCGAACACCGGGGAGCTGTTTTTT.

This clonotype was recorded many times. This CDR3 reads CSAPGLAGQYV. Written as DNA, the CDR3 is TGCAGTGCCCCAGGACTAGCGGGGCAGTACGTC. The chain has TRBV20-1 and TRBJ2-7; 11 nucleotides line up with TRBD2. CDR1 and CDR2 from the germline V gene are DFQATT and SNEGSKA (reference sequence). V was clipped by 6 bases and J by 9 bases; unmatched bases: 4. CDR3 length: 11 amino acids.

This chain connects TRBV2 to TRBJ2-3; TRBD2 matches at 11 bases. J gave up 1 base and V 7 bases, and 7 bases lay outside the gene matches. This CDR3 is built from 16 residues. Germline values: CDR1 SNHLY, CDR2 FYNNEI. This CDR3 reads CASNKLAGVGTDTQYF. In DNA form, the CDR3 reads TGTGCCAGCAACAAACTAGCGGGAGTGGGCACAGATACGCAGTATTTT. The complete variable domain, with remaining parts taken from reference TRBV2 and TRBJ2-3, reads EPEVTQTPSHQVTQMGQEVILRCVPISNHLYFYWYRQILGQKVEFLVSFYNNEISEKSEIFDDQFSVERPDGSNFTLKIRSTKLEDSAMYFCASNKLAGVGTDTQYFGPGTRLTVL.

The rearrangement uses TRBV5-1 and TRBJ2-1; 12 bases map to TRBD2. The germline V gene has CDR1 SGHRS and CDR2 YFSETQ. The CDR3 runs to 17 residues. The J segment lost 6 bases and the V segment lost 4 bases, leaving 11 bases of the junction unmatched. The CDR3, as DNA: TGCGCCAGCAGCCCATTGACTAGCGGGAGTCCCGGCAATGAGCAGTTCTTC. It translates to CASSPLTSGSPGNEQFF.

There are many counts of this clonotype. V and J are TRBV20-1 and TRBJ1-5, with a possible D match to TRBD1 (5 bases). V was trimmed by 7 bases and J by 5 bases, leaving 15 bases between them. This CDR3 has 13 residues. Germline CDR1 reads DFQATT; CDR2 reads SNEGSKA (reference sequence). CDR3 sequence (DNA): TGCAGTGTCAGCGGCCAGGGCTATCAGCCCCAGCATTTT. Amino acids: CSVSGQGYQPQHF.